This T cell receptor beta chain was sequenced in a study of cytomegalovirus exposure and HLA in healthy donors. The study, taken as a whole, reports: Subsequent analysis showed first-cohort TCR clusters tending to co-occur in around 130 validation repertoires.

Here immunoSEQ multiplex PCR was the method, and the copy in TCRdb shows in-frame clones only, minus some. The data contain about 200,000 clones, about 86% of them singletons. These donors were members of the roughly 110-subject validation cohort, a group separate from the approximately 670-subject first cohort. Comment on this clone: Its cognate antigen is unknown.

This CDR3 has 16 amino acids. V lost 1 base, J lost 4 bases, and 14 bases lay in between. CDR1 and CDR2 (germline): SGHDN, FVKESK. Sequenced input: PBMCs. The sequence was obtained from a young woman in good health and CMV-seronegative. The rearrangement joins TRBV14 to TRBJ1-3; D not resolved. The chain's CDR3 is CASSQVRGPFGNTIYF. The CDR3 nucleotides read TGTGCCAGCAGCCAAGTCAGAGGTCCCTTCGGAAACACCATATATTTT.